These T cell receptor beta chains were read from a single sample in a study of T-cell reconstitution after alpha-beta-depleted transplantation in children. TCRdb passed the PCR reads through MiXCR, listing each CDR3 protein once. The sample has over 100,000 distinct CDR3 sequences, about 5.6% seen once. Material: PBMCs, mostly from graft donor cells, obtained 60 days after TCRalphabeta/CD19-depleted stem cell transplant. The source of these receptors is a female patient aged 2 to 10 who had a stem cell transplant for Fanconi anemia, so the T cells may come from the graft donor. Each CDR3 is given with its conserved first and last residue. Each record gives: CDR3 DNA, CDR3 protein, clone size, J gene, D gene, V gene. A D gene is named only where the DNA matches it firmly. For some rows the clone size is stated as once, few or many, or as a class when expanded; others skip it.

CDR3 DNA: TGTGCCAGCAGCGGGGGACTAGCGGGGACATACAATGAGCAGTTCTTC
CDR3 protein: CASSGGLAGTYNEQFF
clone size: many
J gene: TRBJ2-1
D gene: TRBD2
V gene: TRBV12-3/TRBV12-4

CDR3 DNA: TGCAGCGTTGACACAAGATGGGGCGCGAACACTGAAGCTTTCTTT
CDR3 protein: CSVDTRWGANTEAFF
clone size: many
J gene: TRBJ1-1
D gene: .
V gene: TRBV29-1

CDR3 DNA: TGCAGTGCTAGGGACCGACAGCGAGGCACAGATACGCAGTATTTT
CDR3 protein: CSARDRQRGTDTQYF
clone size: .
J gene: TRBJ2-3
D gene: .
V gene: TRBV20-1

CDR3 DNA: TGTGCCAGCAGCCCGGCCCGGGACCTGGACGGGGAGCTGTTTTTT
CDR3 protein: CASSPARDLDGELFF
clone size: few
J gene: TRBJ2-2
D gene: .
V gene: TRBV7-3

CDR3 DNA: TGTGCCAGCAGCTCGAGACTAGCAGGAGGAGATACGCAGTATTTT
CDR3 protein: CASSSRLAGGDTQYF
clone size: many
J gene: TRBJ2-3
D gene: TRBD2
V gene: TRBV7-2

CDR3 DNA: TGTGCCAGCAATGACAGGGCGTTAGTCAATGAGCAGTTCTTC
CDR3 protein: CASNDRALVNEQFF
clone size: .
J gene: TRBJ2-1
D gene: TRBD1
V gene: TRBV6-1

CDR3 DNA: TGCAGTGCTAAGGTCGCGGATCATGTCTATGGCTACACCTTC
CDR3 protein: CSAKVADHVYGYTF
clone size: many
J gene: TRBJ1-2
D gene: .
V gene: TRBV20-1

CDR3 DNA: TGTGCCAGCAAGGGACTAGACTCTTACAATGAGCAGTTCTTC
CDR3 protein: CASKGLDSYNEQFF
clone size: .
J gene: TRBJ2-1
D gene: TRBD2
V gene: TRBV2

CDR3 DNA: TGTGCCAGCTCATCCGGGAGAGTTGATGAGCAGTTCTTC
CDR3 protein: CASSSGRVDEQFF
clone size: few
J gene: TRBJ2-1
D gene: .
V gene: TRBV7-9

CDR3 DNA: TGCAGTGCTAGAGTGACAGGCCTGCCTTACGAGCAGTACTTC
CDR3 protein: CSARVTGLPYEQYF
clone size: .
J gene: TRBJ2-7
D gene: .
V gene: TRBV20-1

CDR3 DNA: TGTGCCAGCAGTTCGGACAGGCAGGGTCAGCCCCAGCATTTT
CDR3 protein: CASSSDRQGQPQHF
clone size: many
J gene: TRBJ1-5
D gene: TRBD1
V gene: TRBV12-3/TRBV12-4

CDR3 DNA: TGCGCCAGCCATTGGCAGGGGGCGAACACCGGGGAGCTGTTTTTT
CDR3 protein: CASHWQGANTGELFF
clone size: .
J gene: TRBJ2-2
D gene: TRBD1
V gene: TRBV5-1

CDR3 DNA: TGTGCCAGCAGTTTCGGACAGGGGGCTGAAGCTTTCTTT
CDR3 protein: CASSFGQGAEAFF
clone size: many
J gene: TRBJ1-1
D gene: TRBD1
V gene: TRBV6-6

CDR3 DNA: TGCAGCGTTGCGGGCGGAGCTAACTATGGCTACACCTTC
CDR3 protein: CSVAGGANYGYTF
clone size: few
J gene: TRBJ1-2
D gene: .
V gene: TRBV29-1

CDR3 DNA: TGCAGCGTTGGGGGGACAGGGGCTCTCTACAATGAGCAGTTCTTC
CDR3 protein: CSVGGTGALYNEQFF
clone size: many
J gene: TRBJ2-1
D gene: TRBD1
V gene: TRBV29-1

CDR3 DNA: TGCAGCGGAGGGACAGGGAGCAAGTCAACTAATGAAAAACTGTTTTTT
CDR3 protein: CSGGTGSKSTNEKLFF
clone size: many
J gene: TRBJ1-4
D gene: TRBD1
V gene: TRBV29-1

CDR3 DNA: TGCAGTGCTAGGTTTACAGCGTCCTACGAGCAGTACTTC
CDR3 protein: CSARFTASYEQYF
clone size: many
J gene: TRBJ2-7
D gene: .
V gene: TRBV20-1

CDR3 DNA: TGTGCCAGCAGCTTCCGCGCGGGAGTGCAGTTCTTC
CDR3 protein: CASSFRAGVQFF
clone size: .
J gene: TRBJ2-1
D gene: TRBD2
V gene: TRBV5-6

CDR3 DNA: TGTGCCAGCAGCGGGGGGGCCGAGGCAGATACGCAGTATTTT
CDR3 protein: CASSGGAEADTQYF
clone size: .
J gene: TRBJ2-3
D gene: TRBD2
V gene: TRBV6-4

CDR3 DNA: TGTGCCAGCAGAGGATCGACCGGGACACAGAACACTGAAGCTTTCTTT
CDR3 protein: CASRGSTGTQNTEAFF
clone size: many
J gene: TRBJ1-1
D gene: .
V gene: TRBV6-5

CDR3 DNA: TGTGCCAGCAGTTTGATCTCCGGGGGGTTAAGCACCGGGGAGCTGTTTTTT
CDR3 protein: CASSLISGGLSTGELFF
clone size: many
J gene: TRBJ2-2
D gene: TRBD2
V gene: TRBV12-3/TRBV12-4

CDR3 DNA: TGTGCCAGCAGCTTGGCGACAGGGGGCTGGTATAATTCACCCCTCCACTTT
CDR3 protein: CASSLATGGWYNSPLHF
clone size: few
J gene: TRBJ1-6
D gene: TRBD1
V gene: TRBV5-4

CDR3 DNA: TGCGCCAGCAGCCACAAGAACCCTCGGGCCGGGGAGCAGTACTTC
CDR3 protein: CASSHKNPRAGEQYF
clone size: few
J gene: TRBJ2-7
D gene: .
V gene: TRBV5-1

CDR3 DNA: TGTGCCAGTAAGACAGGGGGCACTTCCTACAATGAGCAGTTCTTC
CDR3 protein: CASKTGGTSYNEQFF
clone size: .
J gene: TRBJ2-1
D gene: TRBD1
V gene: TRBV19

CDR3 DNA: TGCAGTGCTAGGGGGGGGGGCCGATATACGCAGTATTTT
CDR3 protein: CSARGGGRYTQYF
clone size: many
J gene: TRBJ2-3
D gene: .
V gene: TRBV20-1

CDR3 DNA: TGCAGTGCTAGAGGTTCGGGGAGGGAGCAGTTCTTC
CDR3 protein: CSARGSGREQFF
clone size: many
J gene: TRBJ2-1
D gene: .
V gene: TRBV20-1

CDR3 DNA: TGTGCCAGCAGCTTGGCCACAGAGACCCAGTACTTC
CDR3 protein: CASSLATETQYF
clone size: many
J gene: TRBJ2-5
D gene: .
V gene: TRBV5-4

CDR3 DNA: TGTGCCAGCAGCTTAGATCAGGTCAATGAGCAGTTCTTC
CDR3 protein: CASSLDQVNEQFF
clone size: many
J gene: TRBJ2-1
D gene: .
V gene: TRBV7-3

CDR3 DNA: TGTGCCAGCAGGGGGACAGGGGGCCATATTGGCAATGAGCAGTTCTTC
CDR3 protein: CASRGTGGHIGNEQFF
clone size: many
J gene: TRBJ2-1
D gene: TRBD1
V gene: TRBV28

CDR3 DNA: TGTGCCAGCACCAAGGACAGCTTGAACACTGAAGCTTTCTTT
CDR3 protein: CASTKDSLNTEAFF
clone size: many
J gene: TRBJ1-1
D gene: .
V gene: TRBV12-3/TRBV12-4

CDR3 DNA: TGTGCCATCAGGACCGGGACTAGCTCACCCGGCACAGATACGCAGTATTTT
CDR3 protein: CAIRTGTSSPGTDTQYF
clone size: many
J gene: TRBJ2-3
D gene: TRBD2
V gene: TRBV10-3

CDR3 DNA: TGCGCCAGCAGCTTTAACACTGAAGCTTTCTTT
CDR3 protein: CASSFNTEAFF
clone size: many
J gene: TRBJ1-1
D gene: .
V gene: TRBV5-1

CDR3 DNA: TGCAGTGCTTGGGACAGGACGAACACCGGGGAGCTGTTTTTT
CDR3 protein: CSAWDRTNTGELFF
clone size: many
J gene: TRBJ2-2
D gene: TRBD1
V gene: TRBV20-1

CDR3 DNA: TGTGCCAGCAGTTTTCCAGGCGGGTCTGGAAACACCATATATTTT
CDR3 protein: CASSFPGGSGNTIYF
clone size: many
J gene: TRBJ1-3
D gene: .
V gene: TRBV28

CDR3 DNA: TGCGCCAGCAGCTTGCACAGTCAATTGGCTGAAGCTTTCTTT
CDR3 protein: CASSLHSQLAEAFF
clone size: many
J gene: TRBJ1-1
D gene: .
V gene: TRBV5-1

CDR3 DNA: TGTGCCACCGGGACAGGGGGAAGGAACGAGCAGTACTTC
CDR3 protein: CATGTGGRNEQYF
clone size: many
J gene: TRBJ2-7
D gene: TRBD1
V gene: TRBV28

CDR3 DNA: TGCGCCAGCAGCCTGGACAGGGGTGGCTATGGCTACACCTTC
CDR3 protein: CASSLDRGGYGYTF
clone size: many
J gene: TRBJ1-2
D gene: TRBD1
V gene: TRBV5-1

CDR3 DNA: TGCGCCAGCAGCCACTCATGGATTGGGAAGAGCTCCTACAATGAGCAGTTCTTC
CDR3 protein: CASSHSWIGKSSYNEQFF
clone size: many
J gene: TRBJ2-1
D gene: .
V gene: TRBV5-1

CDR3 DNA: TGTGCCAGCAGTTTATCCTGGACGGGAATGAACACTGAAGCTTTCTTT
CDR3 protein: CASSLSWTGMNTEAFF
clone size: .
J gene: TRBJ1-1
D gene: .
V gene: TRBV28

CDR3 DNA: TGTGCCAGCTCACCAAACAGGGGGTCCGACGAGCAGTACTTC
CDR3 protein: CASSPNRGSDEQYF
clone size: many
J gene: TRBJ2-7
D gene: TRBD1
V gene: TRBV18

CDR3 DNA: TGTGCCAGCAGCTTAGATGGGGCAGGGGACACTGAAGCTTTCTTT
CDR3 protein: CASSLDGAGDTEAFF
clone size: few
J gene: TRBJ1-1
D gene: .
V gene: TRBV11-2

CDR3 DNA: TGTGCCAGCAGCCCAAGACAGGGGAGCACCGGGGAGCTGTTTTTT
CDR3 protein: CASSPRQGSTGELFF
clone size: many
J gene: TRBJ2-2
D gene: TRBD1
V gene: TRBV7-7

CDR3 DNA: TGTGCCATCAGTTTAAGTGGCCGGGGGGTCCTAGGCACAGATACGCAGTATTTT
CDR3 protein: CAISLSGRGVLGTDTQYF
clone size: .
J gene: TRBJ2-3
D gene: TRBD2
V gene: TRBV12-3/TRBV12-4

CDR3 DNA: TGTGCCAGCAGCTTATATGGGGGCGATAACTATGGCTACACCTTC
CDR3 protein: CASSLYGGDNYGYTF
clone size: .
J gene: TRBJ1-2
D gene: .
V gene: TRBV7-8

CDR3 DNA: TGTGCCAGCAGTTTATTTGGAGTTTCATACAATGAGCAGTTCTTC
CDR3 protein: CASSLFGVSYNEQFF
clone size: many
J gene: TRBJ2-1
D gene: .
V gene: TRBV28

CDR3 DNA: TGTGCCAGCAGCGTACCTACACTAGCGGGAGAGACGGGTACGCAGTATTTT
CDR3 protein: CASSVPTLAGETGTQYF
clone size: many
J gene: TRBJ2-3
D gene: TRBD2
V gene: TRBV9

CDR3 DNA: TGCAGCGCATCGAGGGGGGGGGTAAACTACGAGCAGTACTTC
CDR3 protein: CSASRGGVNYEQYF
clone size: few
J gene: TRBJ2-7
D gene: .
V gene: TRBV20-1

CDR3 DNA: TGCAGTGCTTCCCTCGCGGGCTTCCAAGAGACCCAGTACTTC
CDR3 protein: CSASLAGFQETQYF
clone size: few
J gene: TRBJ2-5
D gene: .
V gene: TRBV20-1

CDR3 DNA: TGCAGCGTTGAAGATTGGCAGAAACAAGAGACCCAGTACTTC
CDR3 protein: CSVEDWQKQETQYF
clone size: many
J gene: TRBJ2-5
D gene: .
V gene: TRBV29-1

CDR3 DNA: TGTGCCAGCAGTTTAATGTCCCTTTCTAGCAATCAGCCCCAGCATTTT
CDR3 protein: CASSLMSLSSNQPQHF
clone size: few
J gene: TRBJ1-5
D gene: .
V gene: TRBV28

CDR3 DNA: TGCAGCGTTGGGGCCTACGAGCAGTACTTC
CDR3 protein: CSVGAYEQYF
clone size: many
J gene: TRBJ2-7
D gene: .
V gene: TRBV29-1

CDR3 DNA: TGTGCCAGCAGCTTAGAGCGGGTCAATGAGCAGTTCTTC
CDR3 protein: CASSLERVNEQFF
clone size: .
J gene: TRBJ2-1
D gene: .
V gene: TRBV7-2

CDR3 DNA: TGTGCCAGCAGGGGGAGCGGTCTAGGTCAAGAGACCCAGTACTTC
CDR3 protein: CASRGSGLGQETQYF
clone size: many
J gene: TRBJ2-5
D gene: .
V gene: TRBV28

CDR3 DNA: TGCGCCAGCAGCTTGGGCCCCGCCGGGACAGGGGGCGCGGTTGCTTTCTTT
CDR3 protein: CASSLGPAGTGGAVAFF
clone size: .
J gene: TRBJ1-1
D gene: TRBD1
V gene: TRBV5-1